Presented here are 15 T cell receptor beta chains from one specimen sequenced in a study of T cells in Graves' hyperthyroidism and ophthalmopathy. There were TCR beta CDR3 regions amplified from RNA transcripts. The HTBI primer set drove a first-round RT-PCR of the TCR CDR3. One entry per CDR3 protein results from TCRdb running MiXCR on the multiplex PCR reads. The sample shows around 440,000 distinct CDR3 sequences, around a sixth of them seen only once. The sequenced material came from blood. The source of these receptors is a woman between 18 and 29 years old with Graves' hyperthyroidism.

The chain joins TRBV12-3 or TRBV12-4 to TRBJ1-5; D gene uncertain. The V and J ends lost 7 bases and 2 bases respectively, with 12 bases between them. The CDR3 runs 14 residues. In nucleotides, the CDR3 is TGTGCCAGCATGCTAGGAACAGGCAATCAGCCCCAGCATTTT. It encodes CASMLGTGNQPQHF.

The chain uses TRBV7-6 and TRBJ2-3, with 8 bases lining up with TRBD1. The junction had 8 bases not matched to a gene; V was cut back by 5 bases and J by 4 bases. Looked up from germline, CDR1 is SGHVS and CDR2 is FNYEAQ. The length of the CDR3 is 15 residues. CDR3 bases: TGTGCCAGCAGCCCCGGACAGGGATCCCCAGATACGCAGTATTTT. Translation: CASSPGQGSPDTQYF.

The chain employs TRBV7-3 and TRBJ1-5; tentatively, D is TRBD1 (6 bases). Trimming took 4 bases from V and 3 from J, leaving 13 bases between them. Germline-derived CDR1 and CDR2 are SGHTA and FQGTGA. This CDR3 has 15 amino acids. This CDR3 is CASSSRGPFNQPQHF. The CDR3 nucleotides read TGTGCCAGCAGCTCCCGGGGGCCGTTCAATCAGCCCCAGCATTTT.

This clonotype was recorded many times. This chain links TRBV15 with TRBJ2-2; D is unclear. Germline CDR1 LNHNV, CDR2 YYDKDF (reference sequence). V was cut by 6 bases and J by 7 bases, with 21 bases left in between. CDR3 length equals 16 residues. The chain's CDR3 is CATSFEWTVSNGELFF. The CDR3 DNA reads TGTGCCACCAGTTTTGAATGGACGGTTAGCAACGGGGAGCTGTTTTTT.

The table lists this clonotype with many counts. The J gene is TRBJ2-3, the V gene TRBV18; 11 nucleotides match TRBD2. In germline, CDR1 is KGHSH, CDR2 LQKENI. The junction had 5 bases not matched to a gene; V was cut back by 4 bases and J by 5 bases. This CDR3 region has 15 residues. The CDR3 DNA reads as TGTGCCAGCTCACTAGCGGGGGGGTTCGAAGATACGCAGTATTTT. Its translation: CASSLAGGFEDTQYF. Full variable domain (rest looked up from reference TRBV18 and TRBJ2-3): NAGVMQNPRHLVRRRGQEARLRCSPMKGHSHVYWYRQLPEEGLKFMVYLQKENIIDESGMPKERFSAEFPKEGPSILRIQQVVRGDSAAYFCASSLAGGFEDTQYFGPGTRLTVL.

There are a few counts of this clonotype. The chain links TRBV6-1 to TRBJ2-1; 9 bases fit TRBD2. V lost 8 bases and J lost 7; bases outside the gene matches: 6. The CDR3 consists of 13 residues. Germline assignment: CDR1 MNHNS and CDR2 SASEGT. CDR3 coding DNA: TGTGCCAGCGGGCTAGCGGGGAGAAATGAGCAGTTCTTC. Residues: CASGLAGRNEQFF.

This clonotype was detected a few times. V is TRBV6-5 and J is TRBJ2-7, with 7 bases identical to TRBD2. The J segment lost 4 bases and the V segment lost 4 bases, leaving 7 bases of the junction unmatched. Germline lookup yields CDR1 MNHEY and CDR2 SVGAGI. The CDR3 consists of 14 residues. DNA for the CDR3: TGTGCCAGCAGTTCCCCCGCGGGAGTATACGAGCAGTACTTC. It translates to CASSSPAGVYEQYF.

There are many counts of this clonotype. V and J are TRBV7-2 and TRBJ2-5; D may match TRBD1 or TRBD2 (5 bases each). The length of the CDR3 is 13 residues. Germline V lookup: CDR1 SGHTA, CDR2 FQGNSA. Deletions cut 3 bases from V and 4 bases from J, with 9 bases between. This CDR3 reads CASSFRGVETQYF. The DNA for the CDR3 is TGTGCCAGCAGCTTCCGAGGGGTAGAGACCCAGTACTTC.

The rearrangement links TRBV4-3 to TRBJ1-6; D remains unclear. V dropped 0 bases and J dropped 12 bases, with 9 bases sitting between them. The germline V gene encodes CDR1 LGHNA and CDR2 YSLEER. The CDR3 runs to 13 residues. CDR3 coding DNA: TGCGCCAGCAGCCAAGATCTAGGAATACCCCTCCACTTT. Translated, it gives CASSQDLGIPLHF.

A few counts support this clonotype. The rearrangement uses TRBV4-1 and TRBJ2-3; 13 bases agree with TRBD2. J lost 0 bases, V lost 7 bases, and 13 bases had no gene match. Germline assignment: CDR1 MGHRA and CDR2 YSYEKL. The CDR3 length is 19 residues. This CDR3 reads CASIARTSGGVSSTDTQYF. Here the CDR3 DNA reads TGCGCCAGCATCGCACGCACTAGCGGGGGGGTATCTAGCACAGATACGCAGTATTTT.

The chain links TRBV28 to TRBJ2-2; D may be TRBD1 (5 bases). There are 14 residues in the CDR3. V was clipped by 11 bases and J by 6 bases, with 19 bases between them. The germline V gene has CDR1 MDHEN and CDR2 SYDVKM. The CDR3 coding sequence is TGTGCCGACGACCCAGGGTGTTCATCCGGGGAGCTGTTTTTT. Translating it yields CADDPGCSSGELFF.

This clonotype was recorded many times. The rearrangement uses TRBV29-1 and TRBJ1-1; the D gene is possibly TRBD1 (6 bases). The germline V gene encodes CDR1 SQVTM and CDR2 ANQGSEA. This CDR3 region has 12 residues. V lost 6 bases to trimming and J lost 5 bases, with 13 bases between them. In DNA, the CDR3 is TGCAGCGTGGCCTTCGACAGGACTGAAGCTTTCTTT. Translating it yields CSVAFDRTEAFF. Full variable domain (missing parts from reference TRBV29-1 and TRBJ1-1): SAVISQKPSRDICQRGTSLTIQCQVDSQVTMMFWYRQQPGQSLTLIATANQGSEATYESGFVIDKFPISRPNLTFSTLTVSNMSPEDSSIYLCSVAFDRTEAFFGQGTRLTVV.

This clonotype occurred many times. This chain connects TRBV28 to TRBJ2-7; D is unclear. Trimming took off 2 bases at V and 3 bases at J, with 11 bases between the two ends. Germline loops: CDR1 MDHEN, CDR2 SYDVKM. The CDR3 spans 14 residues. Here the CDR3 DNA reads TGTGCCAGCAGTTTAAGATCCAGGCACTACGAGCAGTACTTC. Encoded protein: CASSLRSRHYEQYF.

This clonotype was observed many times. This chain joins TRBV9 and TRBJ2-1; tentative D call: TRBD2 (5 bases). The V gene's germline CDR1 is SGDLS and CDR2 YYNGEE. Trimming removed 2 bases from V and 6 bases from J, with 9 bases in between. The CDR3 consists of 13 residues. CDR3 amino acids: CASSVAGGNEQFF. CDR3 sequence (DNA): TGTGCCAGCAGCGTCGCCGGAGGCAATGAGCAGTTCTTC.

This clonotype was observed a few times. This chain joins TRBV29-1 and TRBJ1-2; TRBD1 agrees at 9 bases. CDR1 and CDR2 (germline): SQVTM, ANQGSEA. V shed 3 bases, J shed 7 bases, and the junction held 6 bases outside the gene matches. The CDR3 extends over 13 amino acids. CDR3 DNA sequence: TGCAGCGTTGATCTACAGGGGGCGGGTGGCTACACCTTC. It is translated as CSVDLQGAGGYTF. Full variable domain (rest looked up from reference TRBV29-1 and TRBJ1-2): SAVISQKPSRDICQRGTSLTIQCQVDSQVTMMFWYRQQPGQSLTLIATANQGSEATYESGFVIDKFPISRPNLTFSTLTVSNMSPEDSSIYLCSVDLQGAGGYTFGSGTRLTVV.